The 12 T cell receptor beta chains reported below all come from one sample, sequenced in a study of blood T cell repertoires in COVID-19. Sequenced by immunoSEQ multiplex PCR; TCRdb stores in-frame clones only, minus some. The sample carries over 60,000 clones, 76% recorded once. Sequenced: peripheral blood. All receptors come from an elderly woman with acute or convalescent COVID-19.

The chain is built from TRBV7-3 and TRBJ2-5; no clear D gene. V shed 5 bases and J shed 2 bases, with 9 bases lying between them. Germline V lookup: CDR1 SGHTA, CDR2 FQGTGA. The CDR3 has 13 amino acids. This chain's CDR3 is CASSQLPQETQYF. CDR3 coding DNA: TGTGCCAGCAGCCAACTCCCGCAAGAGACCCAGTACTTC.

The rearrangement joins TRBV25-1 to TRBJ2-1; tentative D call: TRBD1 (6 bases). V gave up 6 bases and J gave up 5 bases, with 17 bases separating them. Germline CDR1 is MGHDK and CDR2 is SYGVNS. The CDR3 is made up of 15 amino acids. DNA for the CDR3: TGTGCCAGCAGCCCCGTCACAGGGATCCACAATGAGCAGTTCTTC. Protein sequence: CASSPVTGIHNEQFF.

V and J are TRBV12-3 or TRBV12-4 and TRBJ2-1; the match to TRBD2 covers 7 bases. After removal of 6 bases from V and 7 bases from J, the junction contained 6 bases not matched to a gene. This CDR3 contains 13 residues. The CDR3 DNA is TGTGCCAGCAGACTAGACGGGGGGAATGAGCAGTTCTTC. Translation: CASRLDGGNEQFF.

The chain couples TRBV5-6 to TRBJ1-2; TRBD1 matches at 8 bases. Germline V gives CDR1 SGHDT, CDR2 YYEEEE. The CDR3 length is 13 residues. Germline trimming cut 4 bases from V and 10 bases from J; bases unmatched to any gene: 9. The CDR3 nucleotides are TGTGCCAGCAGCCCCGGGACAGGCCTTCACTACACCTTC. Translated: CASSPGTGLHYTF.

The sample holds one count of this clone. The chain recombines TRBV5-6 with TRBJ1-1; 7 positions match TRBD1. CDR3 size: 15 residues. The V gene's germline CDR1 is SGHDT and CDR2 YYEEEE. J was trimmed by 2 bases and V by 2 bases; bases with no gene match: 6. The DNA for the CDR3 is TGTGCCAGCAGCTTTGCCGGACAGGTAAACACTGAAGCTTTCTTT. It encodes CASSFAGQVNTEAFF. Combining the CDR3 with reference TRBV5-6 and TRBJ1-1 gives the whole variable domain DAGVTQSPTHLIKTRGQQVTLRCSPKSGHDTVSWYQQALGQGPQFIFQYYEEEERQRGNFPDRFSGHQFPNYSSELNVNALLLGDSALYLCASSFAGQVNTEAFFGQGTRLTVV.

This clone was detected once. The chain's CDR3 is CASSFGGEQPQHF. CDR3 DNA sequence: TGTGCCAGCAGCTTTGGGGGCGAGCAGCCCCAGCATTTT. The V and J genes are TRBV5-6 and TRBJ1-5; TRBD1 is a possible D gene (6 bases). The CDR3 contains 13 residues. V lost 2 bases and J 7 bases, leaving 10 bases between the germline ends. CDR1 and CDR2 (germline): SGHDT, YYEEEE.

The chain links TRBV29-1 to TRBJ2-2; maybe TRBD1 (6 bases). V shed 3 bases and J shed 4 bases, with 9 bases lying between them. The CDR3 loop spans 13 amino acids. Germline V lookup: CDR1 SQVTM, CDR2 ANQGSEA. Written as DNA, the CDR3 is TGCAGCGTTGAGGAAGGGGGCACCGGGGAGCTGTTTTTT. Translating it yields CSVEEGGTGELFF.

DNA for the CDR3: TGTGCCAGCAGTGAAGCGGTGATGACAGGCGAGCAGTACTTC. Encoded protein: CASSEAVMTGEQYF. This chain links TRBV6-1 with TRBJ2-7; maybe TRBD1 (6 bases). V was trimmed by 0 bases and J by 6 bases, leaving 12 bases between them. The germline V gene has CDR1 MNHNS and CDR2 SASEGT. This CDR3 region has 14 residues.

This clone was seen a few times. The chain combines TRBV3-1 (or the pseudogene TRBV3-2) with TRBJ2-2, with TRBD2 identical over 8 bases. The J segment lost 5 bases and the V segment lost 4 bases, leaving 3 bases of the junction unmatched. CDR3 length: 14 amino acids. Looked up from germline, CDR1 is LGHDT and CDR2 is YNNKEL (reference sequence). The CDR3: CASSRTSRTGELFF. The CDR3 DNA reads TGTGCCAGCAGCCGGACTAGCAGGACCGGGGAGCTGTTTTTT.

By share, this clone ranks as medium-sized. This sequence joins TRBV13 and TRBJ2-7; D may be TRBD1 (6 bases). The V end lost 5 bases, the J end lost 4 bases, and 12 bases lay between the germline ends. This CDR3 contains 13 residues. Germline CDR1 reads PRHDT; CDR2 reads FYEKMQ (reference sequence). CDR3 region: CASSASRGYEQYF. In DNA, the CDR3 is TGTGCCAGCAGCGCATCCAGGGGTTACGAGCAGTACTTC.

The chain couples TRBV27 to TRBJ2-3, with D possibly TRBD2 on 5 matching bases. The germline CDR1 and CDR2 sequences are MNHEY and SMNVEV (reference sequence). This CDR3 has 16 amino acids. Trimming removed 3 bases from V and 4 bases from J, with 17 bases in between. The CDR3 DNA follows: TGTGCCAGCAGTTTGGGTCCAACTAGGCCCCCAGATACGCAGTATTTT. This encodes CASSLGPTRPPDTQYF.

This clone occurred once. The chain employs TRBV6-5 and TRBJ2-1; no clear D. This CDR3 has 13 amino acids. Trimming shortened V by 5 bases and J by 6 bases, and 11 bases separated the two germline ends. Germline CDR1 MNHEY, CDR2 SVGAGI. The CDR3 DNA reads TGTGCCAGCAGTCTCCGCGGCCTCAATGAGCAGTTCTTC. Amino acids: CASSLRGLNEQFF.